These 17 T cell receptor beta chains share one sample of origin, sequenced in a study of blood T cells in healthy people across ages (dated by TCRdb to the mid-2010s). To prepare the library, 5' RACE was applied. Sequencing took place on an Illumina HiSeq 2500. A second PCR of about 6 to 11 cycles was performed with a sample-barcoded 5' primer and a J-beta primer mix. TCRdb reprocessed the public reads (quality trimming at Q25 with fastp, clone calling with MiXCR) and kept in-frame beta chains. Every CDR3 protein is listed once, alongside the most common genes and DNA of its rows. The sample profile shows roughly 1.4 million distinct CDR3 sequences; 59% of them were found once. Over 5% of the sample lies in the top ten. Source material: blood. Source of these receptors: a man aged 18 to 30 in good health.

The chain links TRBV6-2 or TRBV6-3 to TRBJ2-3, with a tentative D call TRBD2 (6 bases). Trimming cost V 11 bases and J 4 bases, with 19 bases left between them. Germline CDR1 reads MNHEY; CDR2 reads SVGEGT. This CDR3 is built from 14 residues. The CDR3: CAVWGDGPPDTQYF. The CDR3 bases are TGTGCCGTATGGGGGGACGGCCCCCCAGATACGCAGTATTTT.

This clonotype occurred a few times. The V call is TRBV6-2 or TRBV6-3, the J call TRBJ2-2, with D possibly matching TRBD2 (7 bases). Germline-derived CDR1 and CDR2 are MNHEY and SVGEGT. CDR3 size: 14 residues. V was shortened by 5 bases and J by 6 bases, with 13 bases between the two germline ends. The CDR3 loop is CASSTAGAAGELFF. CDR3 nucleotides: TGTGCCAGCAGTACGGCGGGGGCGGCCGGGGAGCTGTTTTTT.

This chain joins TRBV4-1 and TRBJ1-1, with D possibly being TRBD1 (5 bases). The germline V and J ends were trimmed by 6 bases and 0 bases, with 17 bases remaining between them. The CDR3 contains 16 residues. Germline loops: CDR1 MGHRA, CDR2 YSYEKL. The CDR3 loop is CASSPHSGEMNTEAFF. The CDR3 DNA reads TGCGCCAGCAGTCCCCATTCGGGGGAAATGAACACTGAAGCTTTCTTT.

A few counts support this clonotype. The chain combines TRBV5-6 with TRBJ1-2, with D unresolved. Germline values: CDR1 SGHDT, CDR2 YYEEEE. The CDR3 length is 14 residues. The ends were cut back, 0 bases at V and 8 bases at J, with 14 bases in the middle. CDR3 sequence: CASSLASGSTGYTF. The CDR3 DNA is TGTGCCAGCAGCTTGGCCTCGGGGTCCACGGGCTACACCTTC. The complete variable domain, with remaining parts taken from reference TRBV5-6 and TRBJ1-2, reads DAGVTQSPTHLIKTRGQQVTLRCSPKSGHDTVSWYQQALGQGPQFIFQYYEEEERQRGNFPDRFSGHQFPNYSSELNVNALLLGDSALYLCASSLASGSTGYTFGSGTRLTVV.

The J gene is TRBJ2-3, the V gene TRBV20-1, with 8 bases identical to TRBD1. With 6 bases clipped from V and 1 base from J, the junction kept 12 bases outside the gene matches. Germline CDR1 and CDR2: DFQATT and SNEGSKA (reference sequence). The CDR3 extends over 16 amino acids. Written as DNA, the CDR3 is TGCAGTGCCCTAACCAACCCGACAGGGGGCACAGATACGCAGTATTTT. Its protein is CSALTNPTGGTDTQYF.

The CDR3, as DNA: TGCAGCGTTGTTGGCCTAGCGGGAGACGAGCAGTACTTC. It is translated as CSVVGLAGDEQYF. J is TRBJ2-5 and V is TRBV29-1, with 10 bases lining up with TRBD2. The J call is uncertain, as TRBJ2-7 better fits the DNA end. The CDR3 loop spans 13 amino acids. The germline gives CDR1 SQVTM, CDR2 ANQGSEA.

V and J are TRBV7-9 and TRBJ1-1, with D hard to call. V lost 3 bases and J lost 0, with 5 bases in between. This CDR3 is built from 13 residues. CDR1 is SEHNR and CDR2 is FQNEAQ in the germline V gene (reference sequence). This chain's CDR3 is CASSFYMNTEAFF. The CDR3 DNA sequence: TGTGCCAGCAGCTTCTACATGAACACTGAAGCTTTCTTT.

This sequence joins TRBV12-3 or TRBV12-4 and TRBJ2-3, with TRBD1 matching 9 bases. The CDR3 extends over 14 amino acids. Trimming took 8 bases from V and 0 from J; bases not matched to a gene: 3. CDR3 residues: CASGDRASTDTQYF. CDR3 DNA: TGTGCCAGCGGGGACAGGGCTAGCACAGATACGCAGTATTTT.

This clonotype has just a few counts. The chain employs TRBV20-1 and TRBJ2-4, with D tentatively TRBD2 (6 bases). The CDR3 is 14 amino acids. Germline CDR1 reads DFQATT; CDR2 reads SNEGSKA (reference sequence). The V gene lost 3 bases and the J gene lost 1 base, with 10 bases spanning the gap. In nucleotides, the CDR3 is TGCAGTGCTAGTACGGGAGAGGCCAAAAACATTCAGTACTTC. This gives the protein CSASTGEAKNIQYF.

Written as DNA, the CDR3 is TGTGCCAGCAGCCATCCTGGTGCGAATTATGGCTACACCTTC. Translated: CASSHPGANYGYTF. The J gene is TRBJ1-2, the V gene TRBV3-1, with no clear D. The CDR3 has 14 amino acids. CDR1 is LGHDT, CDR2 YNNKEL, per germline (reference sequence). The V gene lost 3 bases and the J gene lost 5 bases, with 13 bases spanning the gap.

V usage is TRBV6-2 or TRBV6-3 and J usage is TRBJ2-1; 9 bases are shared with TRBD2. Germline V gene sequence: CDR1 MNHEY, CDR2 SVGEGT. The CDR3 length is 15 residues. V dropped 5 bases and J dropped 6; count of bases not matched to a gene: 8. The CDR3: CASSGYLAGTNEQFF. CDR3 nucleotide sequence: TGTGCCAGCAGTGGATACCTAGCGGGAACCAATGAGCAGTTCTTC.

The chain couples TRBV4-1 to TRBJ2-1; D is undetermined. The germline V gene encodes CDR1 MGHRA and CDR2 YSYEKL. This CDR3 has 14 residues. V gave up 4 bases and J gave up 4 bases, with 11 bases separating them. In DNA form, the CDR3 reads TGCGCCAGCAGCCCCGTTGGCCGGTACAATGAGCAGTTCTTC. Its protein product is CASSPVGRYNEQFF.

This clonotype showed up just a few times. The chain links TRBV27 to TRBJ2-5, with TRBD2 identical over 7 bases. Looked up from germline, CDR1 is MNHEY and CDR2 is SMNVEV (reference sequence). The CDR3 sequence is 13 residues long. V lost 5 bases to trimming and J lost 7 bases; unmatched junction nucleotides: 7. CDR3 sequence (DNA): TGTGCCAGCAGTCCCGGGGTAGCGGGGACCCAGTACTTC. It is translated as CASSPGVAGTQYF.

This chain connects TRBV6-6 to TRBJ1-1, with no clear D. Germline assignment: CDR1 MNHNY and CDR2 SVGAGI (reference sequence). Trimming removed 2 bases from V and 0 bases from J, with 10 bases in between. The CDR3 is 15 residues long. The CDR3 DNA sequence: TGTGCCAGCAGTTACACCGGACGGATGAACACTGAAGCTTTCTTT. Translating gives CASSYTGRMNTEAFF.

This clonotype was found a few times. The chain combines TRBV6-2 or TRBV6-3 with TRBJ2-4; maybe TRBD2 (5 bases). CDR3 length: 13 amino acids. Trimming cost V 3 bases and J 5 bases, with 8 bases left between them. Germline CDR1 is MNHEY and CDR2 is SVGEGT. Here the CDR3 reads CASSYSRENIQYF. For the CDR3, the DNA is TGTGCCAGCAGTTATTCGAGGGAAAACATTCAGTACTTC.

The chain recombines TRBV10-3 with TRBJ2-1; 15 nucleotides line up with TRBD2. The CDR3 is 14 amino acids. The germline V gene encodes CDR1 ENHRY and CDR2 SYGVKD. The V segment lost 6 bases and the J segment 10 bases; nucleotides outside the gene matches: 4. The CDR3 here is CAIREGLAGGEQFF. CDR3 nucleotides: TGTGCCATCAGGGAAGGACTAGCGGGAGGGGAGCAGTTCTTC.

The chain uses TRBV4-1 and TRBJ2-3; 7 bases map to TRBD2. Losses at the gene ends were 3 bases for V and 5 bases for J; bases not matched to a gene: 17. This CDR3 has 18 amino acids. The germline V gene encodes CDR1 MGHRA and CDR2 YSYEKL. In DNA form, the CDR3 reads TGCGCCAGCAGCCAGGATCCGCCCCGGGGGACTATAAAAGATACGCAGTATTTT. This codes for CASSQDPPRGTIKDTQYF.